The T cell receptor (beta chain) under discussion was sequenced for a study of cytomegalovirus exposure and HLA in healthy donors. As concerns this clone: The antigen is undetermined.

The PCR made use of 60 Vbeta and 13 Jbeta primers. Here immunoSEQ multiplex PCR was the method, and the copy in TCRdb shows in-frame clones only, minus some. Of around 130,000 clones detected, approximately 78% appear once; the ten largest clones hold 2.5% to 3%. Whole-study results and caveats: Reportedly, TCR beta sequences accurately predicted HLA-A and HLA-B alleles in most subjects.

V trimming: 3 bases; J trimming: 4 bases; junction bases outside the gene matches: 6. From germline, CDR1 is KGHSH and CDR2 LQKENI. CDR3 length equals 16 residues. The sequence derives from a human donor in good health. The sample comprised PBMCs. The V and J genes are TRBV18 and TRBJ1-4, with TRBD1 matching 9 bases. This chain's CDR3 is CASSPQGQGINEKLFF. DNA for the CDR3: TGTGCCAGCTCACCCCAGGGACAGGGCATTAATGAAAAACTGTTTTTT.